Listed below are T cell receptor beta chains from one sample, sequenced in a study of shared clonotypes between healthy human individuals. Sequenced by immunoSEQ multiplex PCR; TCRdb stores in-frame clones only, minus some. The table includes around 2.1 million clones, under 95% detected once. Material for sequencing was naive CD8+ T cells from PBMCs. These receptor sequences come from a man aged 18 to 29 in good health. Some clones in this sample may be carry-over from other donors' samples. Both conserved end residues are part of each CDR3. Each record gives: D gene, V gene, J gene, clone size, CDR3 DNA, CDR3 protein. A D gene is named only where the DNA matches it firmly. Some rows have no size entry. The others give once, few or many, or a class for an expanded clone.

d_gene: -; v_gene: TRBV4-1; j_gene: TRBJ1-2; abundance: -; CDR3nt: TGCGCCAGCAGCCAAGAGGGGGAGGGCTATGGCTACACCTTC; CDR3aa: CASSQEGEGYGYTF
d_gene: TRBD1; v_gene: TRBV27; j_gene: TRBJ2-7; abundance: -; CDR3nt: TGTGCCAGCAGTGTCGGGACAGGGAGGGGCGAGCAGTACTTC; CDR3aa: CASSVGTGRGEQYF
d_gene: TRBD2; v_gene: TRBV29-1; j_gene: TRBJ2-3; abundance: -; CDR3nt: TGCAGCGTCACAGCGGGAAGCACAGATACGCAGTATTTT; CDR3aa: CSVTAGSTDTQYF
d_gene: -; v_gene: TRBV7-9; j_gene: TRBJ1-2; abundance: -; CDR3nt: TGTGCCAGCAGCTTCGGGGAGGGCTATGGCTACACCTTC; CDR3aa: CASSFGEGYGYTF
d_gene: -; v_gene: TRBV4-2; j_gene: TRBJ2-1; abundance: -; CDR3nt: TGTGCCAGCAGCCAAGATCTGCGGGGAGGCCCCCAGTCCTACAATGAGCAGTTCTTC; CDR3aa: CASSQDLRGGPQSYNEQFF
d_gene: TRBD2; v_gene: TRBV27; j_gene: TRBJ2-1; abundance: -; CDR3nt: TGTGCCAGCAGTTCCATGGGACTAGCGAGAATTTGGGGTGAGCAGTTCTTC; CDR3aa: CASSSMGLARIWGEQFF
d_gene: -; v_gene: TRBV7-9; j_gene: TRBJ1-4; abundance: few; CDR3nt: TGTGCCAGCAGCGACCCTACAACTAATGAAAAACTGTTTTTT; CDR3aa: CASSDPTTNEKLFF
d_gene: -; v_gene: TRBV7-9; j_gene: TRBJ2-1; abundance: -; CDR3nt: TGTGCCAGCAGCTCCTTGACCAGGGGAGCAAGTTCCTACAATGAGCAGTTCTTC; CDR3aa: CASSSLTRGASSYNEQFF
d_gene: -; v_gene: TRBV7-9; j_gene: TRBJ2-7; abundance: -; CDR3nt: TGTGCCAGCAGCTCTAACCCCTTAGGGGATGTGGGCTACGAGCAGTACTTC; CDR3aa: CASSSNPLGDVGYEQYF
d_gene: -; v_gene: TRBV19; j_gene: TRBJ2-1; abundance: once; CDR3nt: TGTGCCAGTAGTATGAGTAGAAACAATGAGCAGTTCTTC; CDR3aa: CASSMSRNNEQFF
d_gene: -; v_gene: TRBV20-1; j_gene: TRBJ1-2; abundance: -; CDR3nt: TGCAGTGCTAGTACGGGCTATGGCTACACCTTC; CDR3aa: CSASTGYGYTF
d_gene: -; v_gene: TRBV5-1; j_gene: TRBJ1-3; abundance: -; CDR3nt: TGCGCCAGCAGCTTGGACAGGCCCATCTCTGGAAACACCATATATTTT; CDR3aa: CASSLDRPISGNTIYF
d_gene: -; v_gene: TRBV5-4; j_gene: TRBJ2-4; abundance: -; CDR3nt: TGTGCCAGCAGCTTGGGTCTAGCCAAAAACATTCAGTACTTC; CDR3aa: CASSLGLAKNIQYF
d_gene: TRBD1; v_gene: TRBV5-1; j_gene: TRBJ1-2; abundance: -; CDR3nt: TGCGCCAGCAGCTTGGGGACAGGGGCCAACTATGGCTACACCTTC; CDR3aa: CASSLGTGANYGYTF
d_gene: TRBD2; v_gene: TRBV5-1; j_gene: TRBJ2-7; abundance: -; CDR3nt: TGCGCCAGCAGCTTGGCCCGGACTAGCGGGACCTCCTACGAGCAGTACTTC; CDR3aa: CASSLARTSGTSYEQYF
d_gene: -; v_gene: TRBV4-1; j_gene: TRBJ2-3; abundance: -; CDR3nt: TGCGCCAGCAGCCCTTTGGGTTCGGACCCAGTGGGCGGAGTGGGGGGAGATACGCAGTATTTT; CDR3aa: CASSPLGSDPVGGVGGDTQYF
d_gene: -; v_gene: TRBV6-1; j_gene: TRBJ2-1; abundance: -; CDR3nt: TGTGCCAGCAGTGTATACCCAGGAGAGCAGTTCTTC; CDR3aa: CASSVYPGEQFF
d_gene: -; v_gene: TRBV28; j_gene: TRBJ2-1; abundance: -; CDR3nt: TGTGCCAGCAGTTCTATAATCCGGGAGATCAATAATGAGCAGTTCTTC; CDR3aa: CASSSIIREINNEQFF
d_gene: TRBD1; v_gene: TRBV5-1; j_gene: TRBJ2-7; abundance: -; CDR3nt: TGCGCCAGCAGCTTGGAGGGGGCCCCGCACGAGCAGTACTTC; CDR3aa: CASSLEGAPHEQYF